The rows below give T cell receptor beta chains drawn from one sample of a study of blood T cell repertoires in COVID-19. Sequenced by immunoSEQ multiplex PCR; TCRdb stores in-frame clones only, minus some. The table lists more than 300,000 clones, approximately 89% of them singletons, with just under 9.5% in the top ten. Material for sequencing was PBMCs or T cells enriched from blood (not recorded which). Every receptor here comes from a young woman who had recovered from COVID-19. CDR3s include the opening cysteine and the closing phenylalanine or tryptophan. Fields, in order: J gene, D gene, V gene, clone size, CDR3 protein, CDR3 DNA. A D gene is named only where the DNA matches it firmly. Some rows have no size entry. The others give once, few or many, or a class for an expanded clone.

J: TRBJ2-5
D: .
V: TRBV18
size: .
CDR3: CASSPLGPGVGETQYF
DNA: TGTGCCAGCTCACCACTCGGCCCAGGGGTTGGCGAGACCCAGTACTTC

J: TRBJ2-7
D: .
V: TRBV18
size: .
CDR3: CASSQNSGNMGEQYF
DNA: TGTGCCAGCTCACAAAACTCGGGGAACATGGGCGAGCAGTACTTC

J: TRBJ2-7
D: TRBD1
V: TRBV19
size: .
CDR3: CASSIDRVSEQYF
DNA: TGTGCCAGTAGTATCGACAGGGTTTCCGAGCAGTACTTC

J: TRBJ2-3
D: TRBD1
V: TRBV6-4
size: .
CDR3: CASSDLTGGRPDTQYF
DNA: TGTGCCAGCAGTGACTTGACAGGGGGCAGACCAGATACGCAGTATTTT

J: TRBJ1-2
D: TRBD1
V: TRBV7-9
size: .
CDR3: CASRGQGAAGYSYTF
DNA: TGTGCCAGCAGGGGACAGGGAGCTGCCGGCTATAGCTACACCTTC

J: TRBJ2-7
D: TRBD1
V: TRBV5-1
size: .
CDR3: CASSSDRDYEQYF
DNA: TGCGCCAGCAGCTCGGACAGGGACTACGAGCAGTACTTC

J: TRBJ1-2
D: .
V: TRBV28
size: .
CDR3: CASSLQRDGYTF
DNA: TGTGCCAGCAGTTTACAGAGGGATGGCTACACCTTC

J: TRBJ2-1
D: TRBD2
V: TRBV2
size: .
CDR3: CASSWTSGREEQFF
DNA: TGTGCCAGTTCTTGGACTAGCGGGAGAGAGGAGCAGTTCTTC

J: TRBJ2-7
D: .
V: TRBV19
size: .
CDR3: CASSISGQEGYEQYF
DNA: TGTGCCAGTAGTATTTCCGGACAGGAGGGGTACGAGCAGTACTTC

J: TRBJ2-1
D: .
V: TRBV6-2/TRBV6-3
size: .
CDR3: CASSYRRGGSRSYNEQFF
DNA: TGTGCCAGCAGTTACCGGCGGGGAGGATCGAGATCCTACAATGAGCAGTTCTTC

J: TRBJ2-1
D: .
V: TRBV11-3
size: once
CDR3: CASSPDPTGDEQFF
DNA: TGTGCCAGCAGCCCGGACCCCACCGGGGATGAGCAGTTCTTC

J: TRBJ1-5
D: .
V: TRBV6-5
size: once
CDR3: CASSYTGGGQPQHF
DNA: TGTGCCAGCAGTTACACAGGCGGCGGTCAGCCCCAGCATTTT

J: TRBJ1-2
D: .
V: TRBV15
size: .
CDR3: CATSRDLTGRDGYTF
DNA: TGTGCCACCAGCAGAGATCTCACAGGGAGGGATGGCTACACCTTC

J: TRBJ1-6
D: .
V: TRBV27
size: .
CDR3: CASSLMSFHPLHF
DNA: TGTGCCAGCAGTTTAATGAGTTTTCATCCCCTCCACTTT

J: TRBJ1-6
D: .
V: TRBV7-2
size: .
CDR3: CASSLGTANSPLHF
DNA: TGTGCCAGCAGCTTAGGAACAGCTAATTCACCCCTCCACTTT

J: TRBJ2-7
D: TRBD1
V: TRBV5-1
size: .
CDR3: CASSLGTGGHEQYF
DNA: TGCGCCAGCAGCTTAGGGACAGGGGGCCACGAGCAGTACTTC

J: TRBJ1-1
D: .
V: TRBV9
size: .
CDR3: CASSPWGGVGTEAFF
DNA: TGTGCCAGCAGCCCCTGGGGGGGCGTGGGCACTGAAGCTTTCTTT

J: TRBJ2-2
D: .
V: TRBV9
size: .
CDR3: CASSVVGGGTANTGELFF
DNA: TGTGCCAGCAGCGTAGTTGGAGGTGGAACCGCGAACACCGGGGAGCTGTTTTTT

J: TRBJ1-1
D: TRBD1
V: TRBV7-9
size: few
CDR3: CASSFKGGGTEAFF
DNA: TGTGCCAGCAGCTTCAAAGGGGGCGGGACTGAAGCTTTCTTT

J: TRBJ1-2
D: .
V: TRBV5-4
size: few
CDR3: CASSPQQGVYGYTF
DNA: TGTGCCAGCAGCCCCCAACAAGGAGTCTACGGCTACACCTTC

J: TRBJ2-7
D: .
V: TRBV6-5
size: .
CDR3: CASSYYEQYF
DNA: TGTGCCAGTTCTTACTACGAGCAGTACTTC

J: TRBJ2-5
D: .
V: TRBV18
size: .
CDR3: CASSPPAGEETQYF
DNA: TGTGCCAGCTCACCACCGGCAGGGGAAGAGACCCAGTACTTC

J: TRBJ1-5
D: .
V: TRBV19
size: once
CDR3: CASLNSVGNQPQHF
DNA: TGTGCCAGCCTAAATTCCGTCGGCAATCAGCCCCAGCATTTT

J: TRBJ1-6
D: .
V: TRBV2
size: .
CDR3: CASSVEARESPLHF
DNA: TGTGCCAGCAGTGTCGAGGCTCGGGAATCACCCCTCCACTTT

J: TRBJ1-2
D: .
V: TRBV9
size: .
CDR3: CASSPGTHYGYTF
DNA: TGTGCCAGCAGCCCCGGGACACACTATGGCTACACCTTC

J: TRBJ2-2
D: TRBD1
V: TRBV3-1/TRBV3-2
size: .
CDR3: CASSQLQGRGTGELFF
DNA: TGTGCCAGCAGCCAACTACAGGGGCGAGGAACCGGGGAGCTGTTTTTT

J: TRBJ1-6
D: .
V: TRBV5-1
size: .
CDR3: CASSRTLRSNSPLHF
DNA: TGCGCCAGCAGCCGGACACTCAGATCGAATTCACCCCTCCACTTT

J: TRBJ1-2
D: .
V: TRBV7-9
size: .
CDR3: CASSLGGSYGYTF
DNA: TGTGCCAGCAGCTTAGGAGGATCCTATGGCTACACCTTC

J: TRBJ2-1
D: TRBD2
V: TRBV2
size: .
CDR3: CASSSSGREQFF
DNA: TGTGCCAGCAGTTCTAGCGGGAGGGAGCAGTTCTTC

J: TRBJ2-1
D: .
V: TRBV20-1
size: .
CDR3: CSARPQGEQFF
DNA: TGCAGTGCTAGGCCTCAGGGTGAGCAGTTCTTC

J: TRBJ2-6
D: TRBD2
V: TRBV5-8
size: .
CDR3: CARPRGRAFRDGANVLTF
DNA: TGTGCCCGCCCCCGCGGGAGGGCCTTCCGGGATGGGGCCAACGTCCTGACTTTC

J: TRBJ2-1
D: TRBD1
V: TRBV6-5
size: .
CDR3: CASRGQGGLYNEQFF
DNA: TGTGCCAGCAGGGGACAGGGCGGGTTGTACAATGAGCAGTTCTTC

J: TRBJ1-2
D: .
V: TRBV5-1
size: .
CDR3: CASSLVGPGRGGDYGYTF
DNA: TGCGCCAGCAGCTTGGTTGGACCTGGTCGTGGAGGGGACTATGGCTACACCTTC

J: TRBJ2-2
D: .
V: TRBV7-7
size: .
CDR3: CASSFGDLNTGELFF
DNA: TGTGCTAGCAGCTTTGGAGACCTGAACACCGGGGAGCTGTTTTTT

J: TRBJ1-4
D: TRBD1
V: TRBV3-1/TRBV3-2
size: once
CDR3: CASSQGWDRAYEKLFF
DNA: TGTGCCAGCAGCCAAGGTTGGGACAGGGCCTATGAAAAACTGTTTTTT

J: TRBJ2-5
D: .
V: TRBV25-1
size: .
CDR3: CASSEGGGGLYQETQYF
DNA: TGTGCCAGCAGTGAAGGGGGAGGGGGTCTTTACCAAGAGACCCAGTACTTC

J: TRBJ2-2
D: TRBD2
V: TRBV6-2/TRBV6-3
size: .
CDR3: CASSYPPSSGLTNTGELFF
DNA: TGTGCCAGCAGTTATCCCCCTTCTAGCGGACTAACGAACACCGGGGAGCTGTTTTTT

J: TRBJ1-2
D: .
V: TRBV10-2
size: .
CDR3: CASSNPRQAPIGGYTF
DNA: TGCGCCAGCAGCAACCCTAGACAGGCCCCTATCGGTGGCTACACCTTC

J: TRBJ1-1
D: .
V: TRBV3-1/TRBV3-2
size: .
CDR3: CASSQNTGGAGTEAFF
DNA: TGTGCCAGCAGCCAAAACACCGGGGGGGCTGGGACTGAAGCTTTCTTT

J: TRBJ1-1
D: .
V: TRBV5-1
size: few
CDR3: CASSLDRGTTEAFF
DNA: TGCGCCAGCAGCCTCGATCGGGGAACCACTGAAGCTTTCTTT

J: TRBJ1-5
D: .
V: TRBV28
size: few
CDR3: CASSWTDSNQPQHF
DNA: TGTGCCAGCAGTTGGACAGATAGCAATCAGCCCCAGCATTTT